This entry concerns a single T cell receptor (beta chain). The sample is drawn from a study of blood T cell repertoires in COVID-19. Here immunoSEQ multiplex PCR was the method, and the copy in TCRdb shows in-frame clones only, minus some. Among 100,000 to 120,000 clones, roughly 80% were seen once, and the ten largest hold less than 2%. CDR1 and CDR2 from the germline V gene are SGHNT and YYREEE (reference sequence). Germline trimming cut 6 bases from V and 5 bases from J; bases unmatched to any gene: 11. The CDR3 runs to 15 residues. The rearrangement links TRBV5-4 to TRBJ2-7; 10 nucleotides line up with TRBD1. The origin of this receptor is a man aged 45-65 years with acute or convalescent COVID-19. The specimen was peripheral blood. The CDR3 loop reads CASIPDRGLLNEQYF. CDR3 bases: TGTGCCAGCATCCCGGACAGGGGGTTGTTAAACGAGCAGTACTTC. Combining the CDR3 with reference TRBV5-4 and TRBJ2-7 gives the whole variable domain ETGVTQSPTHLIKTRGQQVTLRCSSQSGHNTVSWYQQALGQGPQFIFQYYREEENGRGNFPPRFSGLQFPNYSSELNVNALELDDSALYLCASIPDRGLLNEQYFGPGTRLTVT.